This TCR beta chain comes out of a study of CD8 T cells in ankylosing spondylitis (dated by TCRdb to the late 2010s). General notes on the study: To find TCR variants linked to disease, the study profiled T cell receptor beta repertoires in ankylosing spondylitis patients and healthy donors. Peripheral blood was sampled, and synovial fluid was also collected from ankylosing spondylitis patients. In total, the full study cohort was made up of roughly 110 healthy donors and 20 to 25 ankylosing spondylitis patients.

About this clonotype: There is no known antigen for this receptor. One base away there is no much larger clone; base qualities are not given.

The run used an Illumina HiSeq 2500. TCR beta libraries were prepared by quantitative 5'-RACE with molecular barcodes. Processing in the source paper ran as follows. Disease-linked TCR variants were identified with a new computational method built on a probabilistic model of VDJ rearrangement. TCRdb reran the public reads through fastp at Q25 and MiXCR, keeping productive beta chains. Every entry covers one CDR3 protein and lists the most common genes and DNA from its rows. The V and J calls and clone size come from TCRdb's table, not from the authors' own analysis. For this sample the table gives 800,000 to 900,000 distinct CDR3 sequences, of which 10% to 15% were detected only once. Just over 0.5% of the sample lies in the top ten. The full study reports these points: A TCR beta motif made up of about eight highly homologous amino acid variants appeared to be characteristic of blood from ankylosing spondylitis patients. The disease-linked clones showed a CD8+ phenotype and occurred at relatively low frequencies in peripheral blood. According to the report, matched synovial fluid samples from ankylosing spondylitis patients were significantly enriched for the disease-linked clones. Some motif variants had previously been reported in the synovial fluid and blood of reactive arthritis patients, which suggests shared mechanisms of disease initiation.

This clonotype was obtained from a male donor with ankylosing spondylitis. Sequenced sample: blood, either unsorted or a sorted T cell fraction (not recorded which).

The DNA sequence is as follows: TGTGCCAGCAGCACGTACAGGGCCCCCGGGGAGCTGTTTTTT. This sequence encodes CASSTYRAPGELFF. Recombination linked TRBV5-6 to TRBJ2-2; the D gene is perhaps TRBD1, on 6 matching bases. V sheds 4 bases and J sheds 6 bases, leaving 13 bases between their ends. From a lookup of the germline V gene, CDR1 and CDR2 are SGHDT and YYEEEE. There are 14 amino acids in the CDR3, from cysteine to phenylalanine inclusive. This entry keeps only the CDR3 DNA: 42 bases, framed from base 1.